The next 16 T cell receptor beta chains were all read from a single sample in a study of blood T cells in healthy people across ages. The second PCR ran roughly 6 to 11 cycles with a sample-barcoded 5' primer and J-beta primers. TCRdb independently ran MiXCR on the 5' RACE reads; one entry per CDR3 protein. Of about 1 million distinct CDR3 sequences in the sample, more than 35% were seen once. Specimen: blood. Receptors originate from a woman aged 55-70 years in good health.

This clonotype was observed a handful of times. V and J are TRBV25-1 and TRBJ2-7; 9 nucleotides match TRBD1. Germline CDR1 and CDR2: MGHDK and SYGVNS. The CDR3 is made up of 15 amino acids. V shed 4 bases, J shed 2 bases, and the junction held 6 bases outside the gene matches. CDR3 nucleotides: TGTGCCAGCAGTGTTCCGGGACAGGGACCCTACGAGCAGTACTTC. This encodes CASSVPGQGPYEQYF.

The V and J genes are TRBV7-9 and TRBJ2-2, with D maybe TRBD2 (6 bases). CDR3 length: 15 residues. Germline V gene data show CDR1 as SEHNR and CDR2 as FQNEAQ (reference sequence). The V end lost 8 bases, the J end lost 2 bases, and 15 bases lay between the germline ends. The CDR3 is CASRGRTPNTGELFF. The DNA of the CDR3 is TGTGCCAGCCGGGGGAGGACACCCAACACCGGGGAGCTGTTTTTT.

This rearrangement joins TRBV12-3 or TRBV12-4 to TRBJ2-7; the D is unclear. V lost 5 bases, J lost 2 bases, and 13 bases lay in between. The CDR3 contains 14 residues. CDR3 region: CASSVVGPAYEQYF. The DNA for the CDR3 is TGTGCCAGCAGTGTAGTGGGTCCTGCCTACGAGCAGTACTTC.

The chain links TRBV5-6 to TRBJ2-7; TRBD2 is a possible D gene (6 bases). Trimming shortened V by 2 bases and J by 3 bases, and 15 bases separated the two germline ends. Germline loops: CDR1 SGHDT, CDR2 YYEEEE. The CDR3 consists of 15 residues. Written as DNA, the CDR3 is TGTGCCAGCAGCTTAAATGGAGGGACCTACTACGAGCAGTACTTC. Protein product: CASSLNGGTYYEQYF. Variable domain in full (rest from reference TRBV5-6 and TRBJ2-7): DAGVTQSPTHLIKTRGQQVTLRCSPKSGHDTVSWYQQALGQGPQFIFQYYEEEERQRGNFPDRFSGHQFPNYSSELNVNALLLGDSALYLCASSLNGGTYYEQYFGPGTRLTVT.

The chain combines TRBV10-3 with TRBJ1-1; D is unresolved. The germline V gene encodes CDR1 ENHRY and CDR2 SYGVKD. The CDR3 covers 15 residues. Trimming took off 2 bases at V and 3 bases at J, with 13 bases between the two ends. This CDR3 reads CAISEAMERDTEAFF. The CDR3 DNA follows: TGTGCCATCAGTGAGGCGATGGAACGGGACACTGAAGCTTTCTTT.

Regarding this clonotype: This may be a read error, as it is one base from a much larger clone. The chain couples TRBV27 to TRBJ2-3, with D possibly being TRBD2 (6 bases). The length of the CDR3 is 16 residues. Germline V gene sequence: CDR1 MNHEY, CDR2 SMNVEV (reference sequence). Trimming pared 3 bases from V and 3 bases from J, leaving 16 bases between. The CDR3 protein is CASSFSDGGRTDTQYF. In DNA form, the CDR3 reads TGTGCCAGCAGTTTTTCCGACGGAGGGAGGACAGATACGCAGTATTTT.

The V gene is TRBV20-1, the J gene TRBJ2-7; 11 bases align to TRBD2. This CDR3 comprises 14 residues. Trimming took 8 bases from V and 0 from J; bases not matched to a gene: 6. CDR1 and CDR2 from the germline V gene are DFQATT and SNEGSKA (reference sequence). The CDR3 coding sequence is TGCAGTTACTCTAGCGGGAGGAGCTCCTACGAGCAGTACTTC. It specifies CSYSSGRSSYEQYF.

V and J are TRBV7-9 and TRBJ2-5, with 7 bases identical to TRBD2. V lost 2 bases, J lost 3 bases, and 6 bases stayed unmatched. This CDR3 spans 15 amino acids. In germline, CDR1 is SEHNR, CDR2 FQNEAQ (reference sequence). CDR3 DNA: TGTGCCAGCAGCTTATCCCAGCGGGAAGAAGAGACCCAGTACTTC. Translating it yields CASSLSQREEETQYF.

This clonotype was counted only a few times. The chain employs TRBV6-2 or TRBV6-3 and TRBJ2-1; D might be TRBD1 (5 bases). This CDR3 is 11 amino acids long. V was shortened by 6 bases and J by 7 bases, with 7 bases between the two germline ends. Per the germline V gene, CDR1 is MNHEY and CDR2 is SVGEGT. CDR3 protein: CASRGVNEQFF. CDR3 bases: TGTGCCAGCAGAGGGGTAAATGAGCAGTTCTTC.

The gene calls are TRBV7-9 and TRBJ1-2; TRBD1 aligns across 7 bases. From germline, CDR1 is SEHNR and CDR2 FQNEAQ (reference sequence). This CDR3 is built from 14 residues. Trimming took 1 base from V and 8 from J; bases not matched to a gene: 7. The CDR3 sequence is CASSLGTGSLGYTF. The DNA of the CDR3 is TGTGCCAGCAGCTTAGGGACAGGAAGTCTCGGCTACACCTTC.

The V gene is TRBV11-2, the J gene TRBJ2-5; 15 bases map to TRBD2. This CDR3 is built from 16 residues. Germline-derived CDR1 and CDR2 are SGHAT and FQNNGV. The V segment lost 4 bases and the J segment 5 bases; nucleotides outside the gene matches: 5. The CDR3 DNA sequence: TGTGCCAGCAGCTCCGGGACTAGCGGGAGGTTGGAGACCCAGTACTTC. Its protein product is CASSSGTSGRLETQYF.

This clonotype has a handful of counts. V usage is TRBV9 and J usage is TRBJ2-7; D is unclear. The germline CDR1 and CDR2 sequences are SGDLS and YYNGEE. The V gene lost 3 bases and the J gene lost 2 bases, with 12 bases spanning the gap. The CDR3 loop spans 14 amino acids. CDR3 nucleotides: TGTGCCAGCAGCGCACCCGAATCGGCCTACGAGCAGTACTTC. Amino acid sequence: CASSAPESAYEQYF.

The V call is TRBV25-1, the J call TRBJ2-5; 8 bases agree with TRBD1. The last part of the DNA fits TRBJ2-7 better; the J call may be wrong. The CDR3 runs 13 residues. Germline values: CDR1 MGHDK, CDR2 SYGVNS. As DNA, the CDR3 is TGTGCCAGCAGCCAGACAGGGGTCGACGAGCAGTACTTC. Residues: CASSQTGVDEQYF.

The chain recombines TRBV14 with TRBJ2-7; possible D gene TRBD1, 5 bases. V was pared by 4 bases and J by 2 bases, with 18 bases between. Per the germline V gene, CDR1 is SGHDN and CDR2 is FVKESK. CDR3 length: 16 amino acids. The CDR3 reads CASSPHKGAIAYEQYF. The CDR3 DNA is TGTGCCAGCAGCCCTCATAAAGGGGCCATCGCCTACGAGCAGTACTTC. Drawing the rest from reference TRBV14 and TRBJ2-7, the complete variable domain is EAGVTQFPSHSVIEKGQTVTLRCDPISGHDNLYWYRRVMGKEIKFLLHFVKESKQDESGMPNNRFLAERTGGTYSTLKVQPAELEDSGVYFCASSPHKGAIAYEQYFGPGTRLTVT.

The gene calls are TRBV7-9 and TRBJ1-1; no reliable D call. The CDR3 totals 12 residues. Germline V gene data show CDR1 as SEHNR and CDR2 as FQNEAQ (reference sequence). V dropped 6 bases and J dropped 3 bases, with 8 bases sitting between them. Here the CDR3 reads CASSYRDTEAFF. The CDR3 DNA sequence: TGTGCCAGCAGTTACAGAGACACTGAAGCTTTCTTT.

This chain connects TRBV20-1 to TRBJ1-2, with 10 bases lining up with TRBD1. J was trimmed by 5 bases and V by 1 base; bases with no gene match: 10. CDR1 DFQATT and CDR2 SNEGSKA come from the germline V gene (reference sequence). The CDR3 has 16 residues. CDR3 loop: CSARAPGQGGVYGYTF. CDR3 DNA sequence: TGCAGTGCTAGAGCCCCCGGACAGGGGGGAGTTTATGGCTACACCTTC.